The rows below give T cell receptor beta chains drawn from one sample of a study of cytomegalovirus exposure and HLA in healthy donors. Using immunoSEQ multiplex PCR, the repertoire was profiled, and TCRdb retains in-frame clones only, with some absent. The table has about 150,000 clones, about 86% seen once. Specimen: PBMCs. These receptors were collected from a human donor in good health. Both conserved end residues are part of each CDR3. The D gene is left open where the match is weak. For some rows the clone size is stated as once, few or many, or as a class when expanded; others skip it.

j_gene,d_gene,abundance,v_gene,CDR3aa,CDR3nt
TRBJ2-1,NA,NA,TRBV6-1,CASSDDSGSYNEQFF,TGTGCCAGCAGTGATGACTCCGGCTCTTACAATGAGCAGTTCTTC
TRBJ1-2,TRBD1,NA,TRBV5-1,CASSLAGQPYGYTF,TGCGCCAGCAGCTTGGCGGGACAGCCCTATGGCTACACCTTC
TRBJ1-6,NA,NA,TRBV2,CASSEGGQGMNSPLHF,TGTGCCAGCAGTGAGGGTGGGCAGGGGATGAATTCACCCCTCCACTTT
TRBJ2-7,TRBD1,NA,TRBV6-5,CASRGTGGEQYF,TGTGCCAGCAGGGGGACAGGGGGCGAGCAGTACTTC
TRBJ2-7,NA,once,TRBV6-1,CASSEPDKKGKSYEQYF,TGTGCCAGCAGTGAACCCGATAAAAAGGGGAAATCCTACGAGCAGTACTTC
TRBJ1-6,TRBD1,few,TRBV9,CASSVQGAPYSPLHF,TGTGCCAGCAGCGTACAGGGGGCTCCGTATTCACCCCTCCACTTT
TRBJ1-1,TRBD1,NA,TRBV7-9,CASSLPQGSTEAFF,TGTGCCAGCAGCTTACCACAGGGGAGCACTGAAGCTTTCTTT
TRBJ2-1,TRBD1,once,TRBV5-1,CASSPGQGRNEQFF,TGCGCCAGCAGCCCCGGACAGGGGCGGAATGAGCAGTTCTTC
TRBJ2-7,NA,NA,TRBV5-1,CASSWVGGGDYEQYF,TGCGCCAGCAGCTGGGTTGGAGGGGGGGACTACGAGCAGTACTTC
TRBJ1-2,NA,NA,TRBV7-9,CASSLVTKTGNPNYGYTF,TGTGCCAGCAGCTTAGTGACCAAAACAGGGAACCCTAACTATGGCTACACCTTC
TRBJ2-7,TRBD1,NA,TRBV5-1,CASSPTGGQAEQYF,TGCGCCAGCAGCCCCACAGGGGGCCAGGCCGAGCAGTACTTC
TRBJ1-2,NA,NA,TRBV12-5,CASGPRGPNYGYTF,TGTGCTAGTGGCCCCAGGGGACCTAACTATGGCTACACCTTC
TRBJ1-2,NA,NA,TRBV6-5,CASSYSMTGGGYGYTF,TGTGCCAGCAGTTACTCGATGACGGGGGGCGGATATGGCTACACCTTC
TRBJ1-3,NA,NA,TRBV29-1,CSVAGDTGNTIYF,TGCAGCGTTGCTGGGGACACTGGAAACACCATATATTTT